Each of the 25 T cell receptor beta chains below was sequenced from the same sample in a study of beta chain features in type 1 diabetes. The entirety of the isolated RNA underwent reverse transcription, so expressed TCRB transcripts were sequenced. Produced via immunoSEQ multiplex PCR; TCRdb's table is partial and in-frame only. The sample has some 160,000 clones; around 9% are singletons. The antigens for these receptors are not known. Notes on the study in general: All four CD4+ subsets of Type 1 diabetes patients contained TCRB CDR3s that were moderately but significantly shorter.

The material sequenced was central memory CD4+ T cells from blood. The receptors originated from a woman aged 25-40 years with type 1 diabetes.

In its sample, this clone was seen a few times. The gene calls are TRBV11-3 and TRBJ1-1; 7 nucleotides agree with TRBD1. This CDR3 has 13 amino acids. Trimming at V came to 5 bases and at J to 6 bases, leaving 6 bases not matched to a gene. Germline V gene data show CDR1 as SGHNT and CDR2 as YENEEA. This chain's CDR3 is CASSKGQKAEAFF. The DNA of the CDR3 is TGTGCCAGCAGCAAGGGACAGAAGGCTGAAGCTTTCTTT.

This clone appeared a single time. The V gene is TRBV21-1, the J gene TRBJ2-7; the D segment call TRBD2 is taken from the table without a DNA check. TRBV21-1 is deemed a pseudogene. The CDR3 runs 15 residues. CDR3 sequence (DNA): TGTGCCAGCAGCAAAGTGAGCGGGACCCGGCTCGAGCAGTACTTC. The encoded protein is CASSKVSGTRLEQYF.

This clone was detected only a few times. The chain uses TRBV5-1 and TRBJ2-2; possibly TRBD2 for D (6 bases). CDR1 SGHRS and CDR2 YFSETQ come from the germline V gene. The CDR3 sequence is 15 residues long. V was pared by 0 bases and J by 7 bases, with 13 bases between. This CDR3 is CASSLDAGMGGELFF. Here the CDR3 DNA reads TGCGCCAGCAGCTTGGACGCGGGGATGGGCGGGGAGCTGTTTTTT.

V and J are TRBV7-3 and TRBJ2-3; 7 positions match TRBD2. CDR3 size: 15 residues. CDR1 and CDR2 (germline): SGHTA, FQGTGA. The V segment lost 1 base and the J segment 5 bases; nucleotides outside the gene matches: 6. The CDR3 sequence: CASSLRSAGEDTQYF. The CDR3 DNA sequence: TGTGCCAGCAGCTTAAGGTCCGCGGGAGAAGATACGCAGTATTTT.

The DNA for the CDR3 is TGTGCCAGCAGCTTACTAGCGGGCACCTACAATGAGCAGTTCTTC. Translation: CASSLLAGTYNEQFF. The chain employs TRBV7-8 and TRBJ2-1; 8 bases are a match to TRBD2. Germline V CDR1 and CDR2: SGHVS, FQNEAQ. The CDR3 sequence is 15 residues long. Germline trimming cut 2 bases from V and 2 bases from J; bases unmatched to any gene: 2.

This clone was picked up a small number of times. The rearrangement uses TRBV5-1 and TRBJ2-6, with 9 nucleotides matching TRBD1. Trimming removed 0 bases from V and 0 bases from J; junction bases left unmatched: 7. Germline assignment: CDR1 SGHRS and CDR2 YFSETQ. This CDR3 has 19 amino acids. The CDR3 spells CASSLGRTGVSSGANVLTF. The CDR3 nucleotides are TGCGCCAGCAGCTTGGGTCGGACAGGGGTGAGCTCTGGGGCCAACGTCCTGACTTTC.

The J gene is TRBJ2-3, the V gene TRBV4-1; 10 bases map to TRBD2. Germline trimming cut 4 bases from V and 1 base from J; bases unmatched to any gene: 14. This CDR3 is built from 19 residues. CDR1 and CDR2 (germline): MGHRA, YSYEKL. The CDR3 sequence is CASSLPSGSLRGGTDTQYF. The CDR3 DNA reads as TGCGCCAGCAGCCTCCCTAGCGGGAGCCTTCGGGGGGGCACAGATACGCAGTATTTT.

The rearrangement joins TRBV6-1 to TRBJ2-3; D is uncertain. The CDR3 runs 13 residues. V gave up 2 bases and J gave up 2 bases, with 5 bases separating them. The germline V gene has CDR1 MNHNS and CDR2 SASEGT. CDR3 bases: TGTGCCAGCAGTGAACAGGTCACAGATACGCAGTATTTT. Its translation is CASSEQVTDTQYF.

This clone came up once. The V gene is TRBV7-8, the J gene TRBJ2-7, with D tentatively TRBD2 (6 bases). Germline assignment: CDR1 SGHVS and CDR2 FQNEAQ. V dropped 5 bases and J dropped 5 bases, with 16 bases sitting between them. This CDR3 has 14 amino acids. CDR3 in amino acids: CASSILRESDEQYF. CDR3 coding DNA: TGTGCCAGCAGCATTTTACGGGAGTCGGACGAGCAGTACTTC.

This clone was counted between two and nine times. The CDR3 coding sequence is TGTGCCAGCTCACCACTGGGTTCGGGGAACACCGGGGAGCTGTTTTTT. Its translation: CASSPLGSGNTGELFF. J is TRBJ2-2 and V is TRBV18; no reliable D call. The CDR3 has 16 residues. In germline, CDR1 is KGHSH, CDR2 LQKENI. V lost 1 base and J 1 base, leaving 10 bases between the germline ends.

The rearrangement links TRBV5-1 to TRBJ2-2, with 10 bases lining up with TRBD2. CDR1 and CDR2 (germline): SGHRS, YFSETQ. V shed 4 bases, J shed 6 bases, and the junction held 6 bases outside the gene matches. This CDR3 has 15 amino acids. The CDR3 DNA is TGCGCCAGCAGCGAGCTAGCGGGAGTGGCCGGGGAGCTGTTTTTT. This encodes CASSELAGVAGELFF.

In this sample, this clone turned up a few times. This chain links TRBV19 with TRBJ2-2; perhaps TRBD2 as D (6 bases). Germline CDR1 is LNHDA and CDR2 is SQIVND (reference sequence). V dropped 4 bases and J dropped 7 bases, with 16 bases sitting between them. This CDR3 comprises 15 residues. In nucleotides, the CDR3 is TGTGCCAGTAGTACCGCCCTAGCGAATTTCGGGGAGCTGTTTTTT. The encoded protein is CASSTALANFGELFF.

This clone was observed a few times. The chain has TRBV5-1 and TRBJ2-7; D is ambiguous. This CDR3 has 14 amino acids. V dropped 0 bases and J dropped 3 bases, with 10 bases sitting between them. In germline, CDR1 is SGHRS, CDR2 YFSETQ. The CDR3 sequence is CASSLGSVHYEQYF. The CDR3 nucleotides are TGCGCCAGCAGCTTGGGGAGCGTTCACTACGAGCAGTACTTC.

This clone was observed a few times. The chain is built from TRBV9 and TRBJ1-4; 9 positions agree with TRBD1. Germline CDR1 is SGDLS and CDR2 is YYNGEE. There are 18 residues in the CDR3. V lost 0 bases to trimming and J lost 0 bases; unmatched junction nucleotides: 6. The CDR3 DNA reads TGTGCCAGCAGCGTAGGTCCGGGACAGGGAACAACTAATGAAAAACTGTTTTTT. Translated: CASSVGPGQGTTNEKLFF.

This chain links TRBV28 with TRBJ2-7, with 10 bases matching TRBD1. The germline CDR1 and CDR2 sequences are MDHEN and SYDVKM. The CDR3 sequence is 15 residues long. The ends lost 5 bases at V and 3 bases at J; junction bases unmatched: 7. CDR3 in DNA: TGTGCCAGCAGTCCCTCGACAGGGGGCAGCTACGAGCAGTACTTC. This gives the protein CASSPSTGGSYEQYF.

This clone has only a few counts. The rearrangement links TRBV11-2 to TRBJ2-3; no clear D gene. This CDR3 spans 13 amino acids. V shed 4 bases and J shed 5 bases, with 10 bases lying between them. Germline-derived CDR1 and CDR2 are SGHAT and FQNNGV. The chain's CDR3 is CASSSTFRDTQYF. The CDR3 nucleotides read TGTGCCAGCAGCTCAACCTTCAGAGATACGCAGTATTTT.

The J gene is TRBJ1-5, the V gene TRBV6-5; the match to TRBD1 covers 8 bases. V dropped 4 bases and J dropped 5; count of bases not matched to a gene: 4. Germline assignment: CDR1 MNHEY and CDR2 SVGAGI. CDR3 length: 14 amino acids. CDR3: CASSLTGGYQPQHF. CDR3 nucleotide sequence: TGTGCCAGCAGTTTAACAGGGGGTTATCAGCCCCAGCATTTT.

CDR3 amino acids: CSVKLRTGGGYTF. Here the CDR3 DNA reads TGCAGCGTTAAACTAAGGACAGGGGGTGGCTACACCTTC. The chain recombines TRBV29-1 with TRBJ1-2; 10 positions match TRBD1. V was pared by 5 bases and J by 7 bases, with 7 bases of the junction left unmatched. Germline-derived CDR1 and CDR2 are SQVTM and ANQGSEA. This CDR3 is built from 13 residues. The full variable domain, rest sourced from reference TRBV29-1 and TRBJ1-2, is SAVISQKPSRDICQRGTSLTIQCQVDSQVTMMFWYRQQPGQSLTLIATANQGSEATYESGFVIDKFPISRPNLTFSTLTVSNMSPEDSSIYLCSVKLRTGGGYTFGSGTRLTVV.

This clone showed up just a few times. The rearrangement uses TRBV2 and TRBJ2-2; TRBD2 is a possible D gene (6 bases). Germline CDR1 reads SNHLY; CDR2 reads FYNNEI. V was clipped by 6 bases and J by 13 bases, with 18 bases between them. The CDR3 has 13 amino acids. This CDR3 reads CASRASGTGRLFF. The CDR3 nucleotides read TGTGCCAGCAGAGCATCCGGGACTGGAAGGCTGTTTTTT.

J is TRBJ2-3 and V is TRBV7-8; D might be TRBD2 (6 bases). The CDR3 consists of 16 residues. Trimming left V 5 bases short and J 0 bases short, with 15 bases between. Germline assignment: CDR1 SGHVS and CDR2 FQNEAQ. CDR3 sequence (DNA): TGTGCCAGCAGCACCGGGGGAGCGGCTAGCACAGATACGCAGTATTTT. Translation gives CASSTGGAASTDTQYF.

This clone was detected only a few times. CDR3 sequence reads: CASIRGASGSAEQYF. In nucleotides, the CDR3 is TGTGCCAGCATCCGCGGGGCTAGCGGGAGCGCCGAGCAGTACTTC. V is TRBV6-1 and J is TRBJ2-7; 10 bases agree with TRBD2. Trimming removed 7 bases from V and 6 bases from J; junction bases left unmatched: 12. Germline CDR1 and CDR2: MNHNS and SASEGT. This CDR3 is built from 15 residues.

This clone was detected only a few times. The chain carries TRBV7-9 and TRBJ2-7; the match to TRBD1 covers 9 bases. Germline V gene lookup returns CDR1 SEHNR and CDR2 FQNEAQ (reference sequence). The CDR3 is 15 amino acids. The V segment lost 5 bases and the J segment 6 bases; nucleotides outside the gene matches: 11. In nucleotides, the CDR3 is TGTGCCAGCAGCCGTCCCGGGACAGGGCTTGGCGAGCAGTACTTC. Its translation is CASSRPGTGLGEQYF. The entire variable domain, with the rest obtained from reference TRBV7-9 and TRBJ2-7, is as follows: DTGVSQNPRHKITKRGQNVTFRCDPISEHNRLYWYRQTLGQGPEFLTYFQNEAQLEKSRLLSDRFSAERPKGSFSTLEIQRTEQGDSAMYLCASSRPGTGLGEQYFGPGTRLTVT.

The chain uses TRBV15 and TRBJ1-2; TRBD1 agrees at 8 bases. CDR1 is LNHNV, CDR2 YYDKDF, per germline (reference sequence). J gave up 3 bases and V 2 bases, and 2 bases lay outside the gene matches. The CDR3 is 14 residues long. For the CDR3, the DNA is TGTGCCACCAGCAGAATACAGGGGGACTATGGCTACACCTTC. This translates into CATSRIQGDYGYTF. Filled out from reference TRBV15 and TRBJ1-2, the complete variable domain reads DAMVIQNPRYQVTQFGKPVTLSCSQTLNHNVMYWYQQKSSQAPKLLFHYYDKDFNNEADTPDNFQSRRPNTSFCFLDIRSPGLGDTAMYLCATSRIQGDYGYTFGSGTRLTVV.

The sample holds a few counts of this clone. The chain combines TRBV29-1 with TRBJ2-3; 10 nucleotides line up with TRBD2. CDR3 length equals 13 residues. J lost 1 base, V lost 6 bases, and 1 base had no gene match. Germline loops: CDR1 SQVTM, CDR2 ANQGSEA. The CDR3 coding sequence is TGCAGCGTCGGACTAGCGGGCACAGATACGCAGTATTTT. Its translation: CSVGLAGTDTQYF.

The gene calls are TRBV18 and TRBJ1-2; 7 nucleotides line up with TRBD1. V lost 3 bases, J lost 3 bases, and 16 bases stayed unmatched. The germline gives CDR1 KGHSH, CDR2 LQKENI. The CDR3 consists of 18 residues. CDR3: CASSPTRQGTKTDYGYTF. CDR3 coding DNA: TGTGCCAGCTCACCTACTCGACAGGGAACAAAAACTGACTATGGCTACACCTTC.